The 27 T cell receptor beta chains below come from one sample, sequenced in a study of T cells expressing NK-cell markers. Following a re-call of the 5' RACE reads, TCRdb has one entry per CDR3 protein and lacks DNA. In total, the table holds 130,000 to 150,000 distinct CDR3 sequences. The sample was blood T cells: a sorted CD56 or NKG2C T cell subset, CD4+ or CD8+ T cells, or bulk PBMC T cells (not recorded which). The source is a man between 18 and 35 years old in good health.

The V and J genes are TRBV28 and TRBJ2-1; TCRdb outputs TRBD2, but without DNA this stays unchecked. Germline CDR1 reads MDHEN; CDR2 reads SYDVKM. This CDR3 is built from 13 residues. This CDR3 is CASSFGRADEQFF.

The rearrangement uses TRBV7-8 and TRBJ2-5; no DNA is available, so the TRBD1 call from TCRdb remains unchecked. The CDR3 sequence is 19 residues long. From germline, CDR1 is SGHVS and CDR2 FQNEAQ. CDR3 sequence: CASSPDRVSEVGDQETQYF.

This chain uses TRBV7-9 with TRBJ2-1; the D gene TCRdb calls, TRBD1, cannot be checked with no DNA. The CDR3 covers 13 residues. CDR1 is SEHNR and CDR2 is FQNEAQ in the germline V gene (reference sequence). The CDR3 protein is CASRQGPSDEQFF.

The chain is built from TRBV5-1 and TRBJ2-5; TCRdb picks TRBD1, but there is no DNA to check that call. Germline CDR1 is SGHRS and CDR2 is YFSETQ. CDR3 size: 16 residues. CDR3 loop: CASSLPGHSYQETQYF.

The rearrangement links TRBV7-2 to TRBJ2-5. Looked up from germline, CDR1 is SGHTA and CDR2 is FQGNSA. The CDR3 has 16 amino acids. This chain's CDR3 is CASSLAVQRVQETQYF.

The chain uses TRBV15 and TRBJ2-1; absent DNA, TCRdb's TRBD2 call cannot be checked. Germline CDR1 LNHNV, CDR2 YYDKDF (reference sequence). The CDR3 is made up of 15 amino acids. The CDR3 spells CATSQAGGWANEQFF.

V gene TRBV12-3 or TRBV12-4 combines with J gene TRBJ2-1; checking the TCRdb D call of TRBD2 is not possible without DNA. The CDR3 extends over 19 amino acids. The CDR3 region is CASSPGLIGGLAVNNEQFF.

This chain's CDR3 is CASSLLAGGSEQFF. The gene calls are TRBV7-9 and TRBJ2-1; TCRdb designates TRBD2, a call that cannot be tested without DNA. The CDR3 loop spans 14 amino acids. Germline CDR1 SEHNR, CDR2 FQNEAQ (reference sequence).

The V gene is TRBV10-1, the J gene TRBJ2-3. Germline lookup yields CDR1 WNHNN and CDR2 SYGVQD (reference sequence). There are 15 residues in the CDR3. The CDR3 is CASSDIAFGTDTQYF.

This rearrangement joins TRBV5-6 to TRBJ1-4; the TCRdb call, TRBD1, lacks DNA for checking. Germline CDR1 is SGHDT and CDR2 is YYEEEE. This CDR3 is 15 amino acids long. The CDR3 is CASSLGGQGDEKLFF.

This chain connects TRBV4-2 to TRBJ2-1; there is no DNA to check the TCRdb D call of TRBD2. Germline assignment: CDR1 LGHNA and CDR2 YNFKEQ. The CDR3 sequence is 14 residues long. The CDR3 loop reads CASSLATSNVEQFF.

J is TRBJ2-1 and V is TRBV7-6. There are 15 residues in the CDR3. Germline V gene data show CDR1 as SGHVS and CDR2 as FNYEAQ. This CDR3 reads CASSAHQDPNNEQFF.

The rearrangement uses TRBV5-1 and TRBJ1-1; TCRdb names TRBD1, which stays unverified in the absence of DNA. The CDR3 covers 16 residues. CDR1 and CDR2 (germline): SGHRS, YFSETQ. CDR3 region: CASSPRTGALNTEAFF.

The CDR3 sequence: CASSFFWEGQGDEQYF. The chain is built from TRBV12-3 or TRBV12-4 and TRBJ2-7; the D call from TCRdb, TRBD1, cannot be confirmed without DNA. The CDR3 has 16 amino acids.

The chain carries TRBV29-1 and TRBJ2-2; TCRdb gives TRBD1 as the D gene, but with no DNA this cannot be confirmed. CDR3 length equals 14 residues. Germline loops: CDR1 SQVTM, CDR2 ANQGSEA. CDR3: CSVAGTGERGELFF.

The V call is TRBV4-3, the J call TRBJ2-4; checking the TCRdb D call of TRBD1 is not possible without DNA. Germline-derived CDR1 and CDR2 are LGHNA and YSLEER. This CDR3 spans 15 amino acids. The CDR3 sequence: CASSQEDRVGNIQYF.

The chain has TRBV5-1 and TRBJ2-5. The CDR3 is made up of 15 amino acids. Per germline, CDR1 SGHRS and CDR2 YFSETQ. The CDR3: CASSLAQGQEETQYF. The full variable domain, rest sourced from reference TRBV5-1 and TRBJ2-5, is KAGVTQTPRYLIKTRGQQVTLSCSPISGHRSVSWYQQTPGQGLQFLFEYFSETQRNKGNFPGRFSGRQFSNSRSEMNVSTLELGDSALYLCASSLAQGQEETQYFGPGTRLLVL.

CDR3 in amino acids: CASASGLAVAKQFF. The chain joins TRBV5-6 to TRBJ2-1; with no DNA, the TCRdb D assignment of TRBD2 cannot be verified. The CDR3 is 14 residues long. Looked up from germline, CDR1 is SGHDT and CDR2 is YYEEEE.

The chain carries TRBV7-9 and TRBJ2-2. Germline loops: CDR1 SEHNR, CDR2 FQNEAQ (reference sequence). The CDR3 loop spans 15 amino acids. CDR3 region: CASSLAHGEAGELFF.

The chain joins TRBV7-6 to TRBJ1-4. The CDR3 runs to 18 residues. The germline V gene encodes CDR1 SGHVS and CDR2 FNYEAQ. CDR3 sequence reads: CASSPHGTGGATNEKLFF.

This chain connects TRBV7-9 to TRBJ1-1. This CDR3 region has 14 residues. Per the germline V gene, CDR1 is SEHNR and CDR2 is FQNEAQ (reference sequence). CDR3 sequence reads: CASSLKYKNTEAFF.

The gene calls are TRBV6-1 and TRBJ1-2; there is no DNA to check the TCRdb D call of TRBD1. The germline CDR1 and CDR2 sequences are MNHNS and SASEGT. The CDR3 extends over 14 amino acids. The CDR3 reads CASTRVGGDYGYTF.

This chain joins TRBV7-8 and TRBJ2-2; without DNA, the TCRdb call of TRBD2 cannot be checked. Germline CDR1 and CDR2: SGHVS and FQNEAQ. The CDR3 is made up of 16 amino acids. CDR3 amino acids: CASSFSSGRADGELFF.

Here the CDR3 reads CASSQDPNYQETQYF. The chain uses TRBV4-1 and TRBJ2-5. Per the germline V gene, CDR1 is MGHRA and CDR2 is YSYEKL. CDR3 length equals 15 residues.

This chain uses TRBV12-3 or TRBV12-4 with TRBJ1-1; TCRdb's D gene call, TRBD1, goes unchecked for lack of DNA. The CDR3 contains 16 residues. The chain's CDR3 is CASSLSKILGVGEAFF.

The gene calls are TRBV6-1 and TRBJ2-3; lacking DNA, the TRBD1 call made by TCRdb goes unchecked. The CDR3 has 13 residues. Germline V gene sequence: CDR1 MNHNS, CDR2 SASEGT. The CDR3 is CASRTGGGDTQYF.

J is TRBJ2-1 and V is TRBV24-1; TCRdb outputs TRBD1, but without DNA this stays unchecked. Per the germline V gene, CDR1 is KGHDR and CDR2 is SFDVKD. CDR3 size: 17 residues. The CDR3 sequence: CATSDLPYGDRGDEQFF.